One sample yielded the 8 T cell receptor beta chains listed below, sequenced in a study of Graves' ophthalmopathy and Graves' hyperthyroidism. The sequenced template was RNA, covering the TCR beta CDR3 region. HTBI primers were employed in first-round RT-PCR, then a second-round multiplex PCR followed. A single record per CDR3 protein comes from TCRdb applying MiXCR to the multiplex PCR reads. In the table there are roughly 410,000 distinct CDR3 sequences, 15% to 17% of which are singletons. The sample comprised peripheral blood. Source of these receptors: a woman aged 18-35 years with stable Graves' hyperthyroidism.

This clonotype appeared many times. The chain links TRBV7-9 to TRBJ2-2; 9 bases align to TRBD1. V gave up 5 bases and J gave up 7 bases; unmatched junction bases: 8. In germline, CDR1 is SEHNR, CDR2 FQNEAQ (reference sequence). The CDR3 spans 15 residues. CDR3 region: CASSPQGAFVGELFF. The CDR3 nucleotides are TGTGCCAGCAGCCCACAGGGGGCGTTTGTCGGGGAGCTGTTTTTT.

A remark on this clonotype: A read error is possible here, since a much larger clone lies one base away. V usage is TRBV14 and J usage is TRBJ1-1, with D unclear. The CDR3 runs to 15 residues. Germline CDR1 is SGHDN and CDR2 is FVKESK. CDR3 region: CASSHKRTGGTEACF. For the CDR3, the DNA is TGTGCCAGCAGCCACAAAAGGACCGGAGGCACTGAAGCTTGCTTT.

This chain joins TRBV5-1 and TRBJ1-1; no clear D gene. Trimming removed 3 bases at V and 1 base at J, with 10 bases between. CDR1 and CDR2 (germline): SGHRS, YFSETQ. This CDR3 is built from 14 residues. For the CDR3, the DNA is TGCGCCAGCAGCTCCCGACGGGAGAACACTGAAGCTTTCTTT. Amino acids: CASSSRRENTEAFF. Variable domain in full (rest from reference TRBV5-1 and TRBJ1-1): KAGVTQTPRYLIKTRGQQVTLSCSPISGHRSVSWYQQTPGQGLQFLFEYFSETQRNKGNFPGRFSGRQFSNSRSEMNVSTLELGDSALYLCASSSRRENTEAFFGQGTRLTVV.

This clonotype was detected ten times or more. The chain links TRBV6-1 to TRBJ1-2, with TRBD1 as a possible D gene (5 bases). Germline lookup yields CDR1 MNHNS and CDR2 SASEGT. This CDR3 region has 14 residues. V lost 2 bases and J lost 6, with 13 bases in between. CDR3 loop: CASSERSTAHGYTF. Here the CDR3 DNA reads TGTGCCAGCAGTGAACGCTCGACAGCACATGGCTACACCTTC.

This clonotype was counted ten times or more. CDR3 sequence (DNA): TGCAGTGCTACCTCCCTGGGGCGGGGCCCTAACTATGGCTACACCTTC. This codes for CSATSLGRGPNYGYTF. The V call is TRBV20-1, the J call TRBJ1-2, with D perhaps matching TRBD1 (5 bases). Germline-derived CDR1 and CDR2 are DFQATT and SNEGSKA (reference sequence). This CDR3 spans 16 amino acids. Trimming stripped 4 bases from V and 0 bases from J, with 18 bases between.

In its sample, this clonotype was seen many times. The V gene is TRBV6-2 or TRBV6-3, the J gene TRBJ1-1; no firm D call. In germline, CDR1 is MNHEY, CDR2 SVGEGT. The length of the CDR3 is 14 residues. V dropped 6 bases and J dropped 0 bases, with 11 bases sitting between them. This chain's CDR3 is CASRQNLMNTEAFF. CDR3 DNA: TGTGCCAGCAGACAGAACTTGATGAACACTGAAGCTTTCTTT.

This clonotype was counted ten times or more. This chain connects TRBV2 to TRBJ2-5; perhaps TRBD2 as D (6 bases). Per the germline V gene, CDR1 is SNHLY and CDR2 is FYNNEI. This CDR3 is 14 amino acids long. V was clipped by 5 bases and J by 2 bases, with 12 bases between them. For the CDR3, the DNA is TGTGCCAGCAGTCCACGGACTACTCAAGAGACCCAGTACTTC. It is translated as CASSPRTTQETQYF.

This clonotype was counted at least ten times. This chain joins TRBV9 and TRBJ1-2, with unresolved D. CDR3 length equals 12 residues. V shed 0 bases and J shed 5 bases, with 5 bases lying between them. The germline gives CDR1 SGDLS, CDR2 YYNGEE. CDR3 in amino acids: CASSVDGYGYTF. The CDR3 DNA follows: TGTGCCAGCAGCGTAGACGGGTATGGCTACACCTTC.